The 14 T cell receptor beta chains below all came from one sample that was sequenced in a study of shared clonotypes between healthy human individuals. Generated by immunoSEQ multiplex PCR, the TCRdb table keeps only in-frame clones and is missing some. The sample lists roughly 2.5 million clones, around nine tenths occurring once. The specimen sequenced was naive CD4+ T cells sorted from blood. Subset: CD45RA+ positively selected. All receptors come from a man aged 18-30 years in good health.

This clone was recorded only once. The chain combines TRBV11-2 with TRBJ2-7; the match to TRBD1 covers 8 bases. Unmatched junction bases numbered 5, after V lost 2 bases and J lost 2 bases. This CDR3 contains 15 residues. CDR1 SGHAT and CDR2 FQNNGV come from the germline V gene. Here the CDR3 reads CASSLSRDRTYEQYF. CDR3 coding DNA: TGTGCCAGCAGCTTAAGTCGGGACAGGACCTACGAGCAGTACTTC.

The V gene is TRBV7-2, the J gene TRBJ2-3; 14 nucleotides agree with TRBD2. The germline V gene has CDR1 SGHTA and CDR2 FQGNSA. The V and J ends lost 3 bases and 6 bases, in that order; junction bases with no gene match: 5. This CDR3 has 16 amino acids. The CDR3 reads CASSFRLAGGPDTQYF. CDR3 nucleotides: TGTGCCAGCAGCTTTAGACTAGCGGGAGGGCCGGATACGCAGTATTTT.

The chain couples TRBV28 to TRBJ2-7; D remains ambiguous. V dropped 3 bases and J dropped 0 bases, with 9 bases sitting between them. CDR1 is MDHEN and CDR2 is SYDVKM in the germline V gene. The CDR3 is 14 amino acids. CDR3 in DNA: TGTGCCAGCAGTTTCAGTGGCAGCTCCTACGAGCAGTACTTC. Translated: CASSFSGSSYEQYF.

The genes are TRBV19 and TRBJ2-1, with 8 bases fitting TRBD2. J lost 7 bases, V lost 2 bases, and 7 bases had no gene match. Germline CDR1 is LNHDA and CDR2 is SQIVND (reference sequence). The CDR3 sequence is 15 residues long. The CDR3 bases are TGTGCCAGTAGTATACAAGCGGGAGTTGTAAATGAGCAGTTCTTC. Translation gives CASSIQAGVVNEQFF.

On this clone itself: Distinct nucleotide sequences in the sample also encode this CDR3. The chain carries TRBV18 and TRBJ2-3, with D hard to call. This CDR3 region has 15 residues. V was cut by 0 bases and J by 6 bases, with 13 bases left in between. Germline lookup yields CDR1 KGHSH and CDR2 LQKENI. CDR3 region: CASSPPGRPADTQYF. The CDR3 nucleotides read TGTGCCAGCTCACCACCGGGTAGGCCGGCGGATACGCAGTATTTT.

The genes are TRBV7-2 and TRBJ2-7; D uncertain. The CDR3 runs 16 residues. Looked up from germline, CDR1 is SGHTA and CDR2 is FQGNSA. Trimming removed 5 bases at V and 0 bases at J, with 17 bases between. The CDR3: CASSPAGLLSSYEQYF. For the CDR3, the DNA is TGTGCCAGCAGCCCAGCTGGGCTCCTCAGCTCCTACGAGCAGTACTTC.

As concerns this clone: The sample has other DNA sequences that encode this CDR3 too. The chain carries TRBV5-1 and TRBJ1-1; 8 nucleotides match TRBD1. Trimming took 2 bases from V and 8 from J; bases not matched to a gene: 2. The CDR3 loop spans 12 amino acids. Per the germline V gene, CDR1 is SGHRS and CDR2 is YFSETQ. As DNA, the CDR3 is TGCGCCAGCAGCTTAGGGACAGGCGAAGCTTTCTTT. Protein product: CASSLGTGEAFF. The full variable domain, completed using reference TRBV5-1 and TRBJ1-1, is KAGVTQTPRYLIKTRGQQVTLSCSPISGHRSVSWYQQTPGQGLQFLFEYFSETQRNKGNFPGRFSGRQFSNSRSEMNVSTLELGDSALYLCASSLGTGEAFFGQGTRLTVV.

The CDR3 DNA reads TGTGCCAGCAGTGAGGAACGGGACCACAATGAGCAGTTCTTC. Amino acids: CASSEERDHNEQFF. The V gene is TRBV6-4, the J gene TRBJ2-1; D tentatively fits TRBD1 or TRBD2 (5 bases each). This CDR3 has 14 residues. The germline CDR1 and CDR2 sequences are MRHNA and SNTAGT. V lost 3 bases and J lost 5, with 11 bases in between.

This chain joins TRBV11-3 and TRBJ2-1; D possibly corresponds to TRBD1 (5 bases). V gave up 0 bases and J gave up 3 bases, with 9 bases separating them. CDR1 is SGHNT, CDR2 YENEEA, per germline. The CDR3 has 15 residues. CDR3 in DNA: TGTGCCAGCAGCTTAGATACAGGCTTCTACAATGAGCAGTTCTTC. Residues: CASSLDTGFYNEQFF.

V and J are TRBV5-4 and TRBJ1-2; D gene ambiguous. The V gene's germline CDR1 is SGHNT and CDR2 YYREEE (reference sequence). Trimming removed 1 base at V and 3 bases at J, with 7 bases between. This CDR3 region has 13 residues. CDR3 DNA sequence: TGTGCCAGCAGCTTGAAGGTCGACTATGGCTACACCTTC. It translates to CASSLKVDYGYTF. The full variable domain, rest sourced from reference TRBV5-4 and TRBJ1-2, is ETGVTQSPTHLIKTRGQQVTLRCSSQSGHNTVSWYQQALGQGPQFIFQYYREEENGRGNFPPRFSGLQFPNYSSELNVNALELDDSALYLCASSLKVDYGYTFGSGTRLTVV.

In the case of this clone: Other DNA variants within this sample encode the same CDR3. The V and J genes are TRBV7-6 and TRBJ2-2; D gene uncertain. The CDR3 is 12 residues long. Germline CDR1 SGHVS, CDR2 FNYEAQ. Trimming left V 1 base short and J 5 bases short, with 2 bases between. In DNA form, the CDR3 reads TGTGCCAGCAGCTTAGGAACCGGGGAGCTGTTTTTT. Its protein product is CASSLGTGELFF.

This chain connects TRBV30 to TRBJ2-6, with unresolved D. Germline loops: CDR1 GTSNPN, CDR2 SVGIG (reference sequence). The CDR3 is 15 residues long. The V gene lost 1 base and the J gene lost 0 bases, with 7 bases spanning the gap. Here the CDR3 DNA reads TGTGCCTGGAGTGCACTGCCCTCTGGGGCCAACGTCCTGACTTTC. This encodes CAWSALPSGANVLTF.

This chain links TRBV10-1 with TRBJ1-2, with D perhaps matching TRBD1 (5 bases). The CDR3 consists of 14 residues. V lost 6 bases to trimming and J lost 8 bases, with 19 bases between them. The germline V gene has CDR1 WNHNN and CDR2 SYGVQD (reference sequence). In DNA, the CDR3 is TGCGCCAGCAGAGCCCCGGGACCGGGGAGCGGCTACACCTTC. Translated: CASRAPGPGSGYTF.

In this sample, this clone turned up a few times. V and J are TRBV7-2 and TRBJ1-5, with 10 bases lining up with TRBD1. Germline V CDR1 and CDR2: SGHTA, FQGNSA. The CDR3 is made up of 14 amino acids. With V trimmed by 5 bases and J by 5 bases, 3 bases remained unmatched. The CDR3, as DNA: TGTGCCAGCAGCCCGGACAGGGGGTATCAGCCCCAGCATTTT. Translation: CASSPDRGYQPQHF.